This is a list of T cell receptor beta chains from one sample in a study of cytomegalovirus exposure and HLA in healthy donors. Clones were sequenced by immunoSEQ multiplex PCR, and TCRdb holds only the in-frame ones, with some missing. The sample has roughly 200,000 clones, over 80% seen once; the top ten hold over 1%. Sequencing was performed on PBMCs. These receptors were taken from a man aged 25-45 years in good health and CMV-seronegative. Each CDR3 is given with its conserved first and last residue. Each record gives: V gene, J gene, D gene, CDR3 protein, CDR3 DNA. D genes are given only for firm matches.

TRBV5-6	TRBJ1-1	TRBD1	CASSLSTGGLPANTEAFF	TGTGCCAGCAGCTTGTCCACAGGGGGGCTCCCGGCGAACACTGAAGCTTTCTTT
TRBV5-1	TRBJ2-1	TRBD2	CASSYGLADHNEQFF	TGCGCCAGCAGCTATGGACTAGCGGATCACAATGAGCAGTTCTTC
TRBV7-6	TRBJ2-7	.	CASSPPSSVHEQYF	TGTGCCAGCAGTCCTCCGAGCAGCGTCCACGAGCAGTACTTC
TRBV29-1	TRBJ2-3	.	CSVERADTQYF	TGCAGCGTTGAAAGAGCAGATACGCAGTATTTT
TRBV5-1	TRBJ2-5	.	CASSDAREAQYF	TGCGCCAGCAGCGACGCTCGGGAAGCCCAGTACTTC
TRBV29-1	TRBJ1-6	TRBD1	CSVRTGNNSPLHF	TGCAGCGTTCGGACAGGAAATAATTCACCCCTCCACTTT
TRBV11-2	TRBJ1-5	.	CASSLGPGKYNQPQHF	TGTGCCAGCAGCCTGGGCCCAGGCAAGTACAATCAGCCCCAGCATTTT
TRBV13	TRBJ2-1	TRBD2	CASTSYHEGRATDNEQFF	TGTGCCAGCACCTCATACCATGAGGGGAGGGCCACCGACAATGAGCAGTTCTTC
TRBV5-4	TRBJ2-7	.	CASSLTRETEQYF	TGTGCCAGCAGCTTGACCCGAGAAACCGAGCAGTACTTC
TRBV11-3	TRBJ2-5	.	CASSLGAQAQETQYF	TGTGCCAGCAGCTTAGGGGCACAGGCCCAAGAGACCCAGTACTTC